This is a list of T cell receptor beta chains from one sample in a study of beta chain features in type 1 diabetes. Clones were sequenced by immunoSEQ multiplex PCR, and TCRdb holds only the in-frame ones, with some missing. Of some 290,000 clones listed, about 23% are singletons. Specimen: naive CD4+ T cells from blood. These receptors originate from a woman under 40 with type 1 diabetes. The CDR3 runs from the conserved cysteine through the conserved F or W. Each record gives: D gene, J gene, V gene, clone size, CDR3 DNA, CDR3 protein. The D gene is left open where the match is weak. Size tells how often a clone was seen (once, few, many) or the class of an expanded clone, and some rows leave it out.

>TRBD1|TRBJ1-1|TRBV30|.
TGTGCCTGGAGTGGAAACGGGACAGTCCACACTGAAGCTTTCTTT
CAWSGNGTVHTEAFF
>TRBD1|TRBJ2-7|TRBV4-1|.
TGCGCCAGCAGCCAAAGGACAGGGGCCTACGAGCAGTACTTC
CASSQRTGAYEQYF
>.|TRBJ2-3|TRBV14|.
TGTGCCAGCAGCCTCACTACAGATACGCAGTATTTT
CASSLTTDTQYF
>.|TRBJ2-7|TRBV5-8|.
TGTGCCAGCAGCTTGGAGGGGGAGATAGGCGAGCAGTACTTC
CASSLEGEIGEQYF
>TRBD1|TRBJ2-5|TRBV29-1|few
TGCAGCGCAGCACCCGGGACAGCGACAGAGACCCAGTACTTC
CSAAPGTATETQYF
>.|TRBJ1-2|TRBV28|.
TGTGCCAGTTTACAGGAACCAAACTATGGCTACACCTTC
CASLQEPNYGYTF
>TRBD2|TRBJ2-1|TRBV2|.
TGTGCCAGCAGGTTAGCGGGAGCATCCTACAATGAGCAGTTCTTC
CASRLAGASYNEQFF
>.|TRBJ2-3|TRBV29-1|few
TGCAGCGCTACAGGCCCCAGCACAGATACGCAGTATTTT
CSATGPSTDTQYF
>TRBD2|TRBJ2-3|TRBV27|.
TGTGCCAGCAGTATATGGGAGGGTAGGGATACGCAGTATTTT
CASSIWEGRDTQYF
>TRBD1|TRBJ1-2|TRBV7-3|.
TGTGCCAGCAGCTTATATGCAGGGGGGCGAGGGAATGGCTACACCTTC
CASSLYAGGRGNGYTF
>.|TRBJ2-2|TRBV29-1|few
TGCAGCGTTGAAGACCTAAGTGCCAGGGCGACGAACACCGGGGAGCTGTTTTTT
CSVEDLSARATNTGELFF
>.|TRBJ2-7|TRBV15|.
TGTGCCACCAGCAGACAGGAGGCATCCTCCTACGAGCAGTACTTC
CATSRQEASSYEQYF
>.|TRBJ2-7|TRBV28|.
TGTGCCAGCAGTTTACCGGGGGAGCAGTACTTC
CASSLPGEQYF
>.|TRBJ2-7|TRBV9|.
TGTGCCAGCAGCGTAGTAGGTGGGGCGGCCTTCTACGAGCAGTACTTC
CASSVVGGAAFYEQYF
>TRBD1|TRBJ1-1|TRBV4-2|few
TGTGCCAGCAGCCGAGACAGGGGCAACACTGAAGCTTTCTTT
CASSRDRGNTEAFF
>.|TRBJ2-4|TRBV28|few
TGTGCCAGCAGCCGACGACTTATACGGGGCAAAAACATTCAGTACTTC
CASSRRLIRGKNIQYF
>TRBD1|TRBJ1-1|TRBV30|few
TGTGCCTGGAGTCAGGGGGCTGAAGCTTTCTTT
CAWSQGAEAFF
>TRBD2|TRBJ2-2|TRBV5-1|few
TGCGCCAGCAGGGAACTAGCGGGAGAGGAGCTGTTTTTT
CASRELAGEELFF
>TRBD1|TRBJ2-5|TRBV25-1|few
TGTGCCAGCAGTGAGGGACAGTGGCTTCAAGAGACCCAGTACTTC
CASSEGQWLQETQYF
>TRBD2|TRBJ2-2|TRBV9|.
TGTGCCAGCAACGTATATCGGGAGGGGGTACCGAGGGGGACCGGGGAGCTGTTTTTT
CASNVYREGVPRGTGELFF
>.|TRBJ2-1|TRBV25-1|few
TGTGCCAGCAGTGATTTAGGAGGGGACTGGGCAAATGAGCAGTTCTTC
CASSDLGGDWANEQFF
>.|TRBJ1-5|TRBV11-2|few
TGTGCCAGCAGCTTAGTCCCTCGTCAGCCCCAGCATTTT
CASSLVPRQPQHF
>TRBD2|TRBJ2-7|TRBV5-6|.
TGTGCCAGCAGCTTGCTACCGGGACTAGCGGGCCCTTCCTACGAGCAGTACTTC
CASSLLPGLAGPSYEQYF
>TRBD2|TRBJ2-3|TRBV5-1|few
TGCGCCAGCAGCCAAGGGACTAGCGGGAGCACAGATACGCAGTATTTT
CASSQGTSGSTDTQYF
>.|TRBJ1-3|TRBV14|few
TGTGCCAGCAGCCAAACACCAAACACCATATATTTT
CASSQTPNTIYF
>.|TRBJ2-7|TRBV5-1|few
TGCGCCAGCAGCTTGACGGGATACGAGCAGTACTTC
CASSLTGYEQYF
>.|TRBJ1-4|TRBV18|few
TGTGCCAGCTCGCCAATGACAGAGTATAATGAAAAACTGTTTTTT
CASSPMTEYNEKLFF
>.|TRBJ1-1|TRBV28|.
TGTGCCAGCAGTTCACCGGGACTTAACACTGAAGCTTTCTTT
CASSSPGLNTEAFF
>.|TRBJ2-5|TRBV4-1|few
TGCGCCAGCAGCCAATTGAGGTGGGAGACCCAGTACTTC
CASSQLRWETQYF
>.|TRBJ2-5|TRBV5-4|.
TGTGCCAGCAGCTTGGGGGGGACAAGACAAGAGACCCAGTACTTC
CASSLGGTRQETQYF
>TRBD2|TRBJ2-3|TRBV18|.
TGTGCCAGCTCACCAAAAATGGGACTAGCGGGATTGAGCACAGATACGCAGTATTTT
CASSPKMGLAGLSTDTQYF
>.|TRBJ2-7|TRBV29-1|few
TGCAGCGTCCGCTACGAGCAGTACTTC
CSVRYEQYF
>.|TRBJ2-7|TRBV5-1|few
TGCGCCAGCACCTTAGCGGAGCCCTACGAGCAGTACTTC
CASTLAEPYEQYF
>.|TRBJ1-5|TRBV27|.
TGTGCCAGCAGTACCTACAGGAATCAGCCCCAGCATTTT
CASSTYRNQPQHF
>.|TRBJ2-1|TRBV15|few
TGTGCCACCAGCACAATTCGGGGCAATGAGCAGTTCTTC
CATSTIRGNEQFF
>TRBD2|TRBJ2-3|TRBV4-2|.
TGTGCCAGCAGCCAAGAATTTAGCGGGAGGGCAGATACGCAGTATTTT
CASSQEFSGRADTQYF
>.|TRBJ2-6|TRBV2|.
TGTGCCAGCAGTGCAAACTCTGGGGCCAACGTCCTGACTTTC
CASSANSGANVLTF